Following are 31 T cell receptor beta chains from one sample sequenced in a study of cytomegalovirus exposure and HLA in healthy donors. Primers included in the PCR were 60 Vbeta and 13 Jbeta primers. Clones were read by immunoSEQ multiplex PCR, and TCRdb kept only the in-frame ones, dropping some. The table has about 190,000 clones, under 80% seen once. Material: PBMCs. The receptors were gathered from a young man in good health and CMV-seropositive.

The chain links TRBV6-1 to TRBJ2-4, with a tentative D call TRBD2 (5 bases). Trimming left V 5 bases short and J 0 bases short, with 11 bases between. CDR1 MNHNS and CDR2 SASEGT come from the germline V gene. CDR3 length equals 15 residues. The CDR3 coding sequence is TGTGCCAGCAGTCCCCGGGATCTAGCCAAAAACATTCAGTACTTC. Translating it yields CASSPRDLAKNIQYF.

The rearrangement links TRBV27 to TRBJ2-4; 8 positions match TRBD1. This CDR3 is built from 14 residues. Unmatched junction bases numbered 3, after V lost 5 bases and J lost 3 bases. CDR1 MNHEY and CDR2 SMNVEV come from the germline V gene (reference sequence). CDR3 nucleotides: TGTGCCAGCAGTCCCGGACAGGGCAAAAACATTCAGTACTTC. Amino acids: CASSPGQGKNIQYF.

The chain couples TRBV27 to TRBJ1-5; D is unresolved. From germline, CDR1 is MNHEY and CDR2 SMNVEV (reference sequence). The CDR3 loop spans 14 amino acids. Between the trimmed V and J ends, which lost 6 bases and 0 bases, there was a span of 9 bases. The CDR3 DNA is TGTGCCAGCAGGTCAGACTATAGCAATCAGCCCCAGCATTTT. Translation gives CASRSDYSNQPQHF.

V usage is TRBV9 and J usage is TRBJ2-1; the match to TRBD2 covers 7 bases. V was pared by 0 bases and J by 3 bases, with 12 bases of the junction left unmatched. The CDR3 is 18 amino acids. Looked up from germline, CDR1 is SGDLS and CDR2 is YYNGEE. CDR3 sequence reads: CASSVAGASGALYNEQFF. In nucleotides, the CDR3 is TGTGCCAGCAGCGTAGCTGGGGCTAGCGGAGCACTCTACAATGAGCAGTTCTTC.

The V gene is TRBV7-9, the J gene TRBJ2-7; D may be TRBD2 (7 bases). This CDR3 is built from 15 residues. V lost 1 base and J lost 5, with 15 bases in between. Germline V lookup: CDR1 SEHNR, CDR2 FQNEAQ (reference sequence). This CDR3 reads CASSLEGRGANEQYF. In nucleotides, the CDR3 is TGTGCCAGCAGCTTAGAAGGACGGGGGGCTAACGAGCAGTACTTC.

CDR3 bases: TGTGCCAGCAGTTTAAGCCGTTCACCCCTCCACTTT. This translates into CASSLSRSPLHF. The V and J genes are TRBV28 and TRBJ1-6; unclear D gene. CDR3 size: 12 residues. Germline-derived CDR1 and CDR2 are MDHEN and SYDVKM. Trimming stripped 2 bases from V and 9 bases from J, with 5 bases between.

The rearrangement links TRBV7-9 to TRBJ2-7; D is unclear. Trimming removed 5 bases at V and 1 base at J, with 12 bases between. The germline gives CDR1 SEHNR, CDR2 FQNEAQ (reference sequence). The CDR3 length is 14 residues. CDR3 sequence: CASSPRAGSYEQYF. In DNA, the CDR3 is TGTGCCAGCAGCCCCCGCGCCGGTTCCTACGAGCAGTACTTC.

The chain links TRBV5-4 to TRBJ2-3; 10 nucleotides align to TRBD2. Germline lookup yields CDR1 SGHNT and CDR2 YYREEE (reference sequence). V lost 2 bases, J lost 4 bases, and 10 bases stayed unmatched. The CDR3 sequence is 17 residues long. The chain's CDR3 is CASSLLSQRGGADTQYF. The CDR3, as DNA: TGTGCCAGCAGCTTACTAAGCCAGCGGGGGGGCGCAGATACGCAGTATTTT. The full variable domain, completed using reference TRBV5-4 and TRBJ2-3, is ETGVTQSPTHLIKTRGQQVTLRCSSQSGHNTVSWYQQALGQGPQFIFQYYREEENGRGNFPPRFSGLQFPNYSSELNVNALELDDSALYLCASSLLSQRGGADTQYFGPGTRLTVL.

This clone came up a few times. This chain connects TRBV6-6 to TRBJ2-2, with 8 bases lining up with TRBD1. The V segment lost 6 bases and the J segment 4 bases; nucleotides outside the gene matches: 7. Germline loops: CDR1 MNHNY, CDR2 SVGAGI (reference sequence). The CDR3 is 15 amino acids. CDR3 nucleotides: TGTGCCAGCAGACCCGGACAGGGAAGCACCGGGGAGCTGTTTTTT. Protein sequence: CASRPGQGSTGELFF.

The chain combines TRBV5-6 with TRBJ2-7, with a tentative D call TRBD2 (6 bases). CDR1 is SGHDT and CDR2 is YYEEEE in the germline V gene. Trimming took off 2 bases at V and 2 bases at J, with 8 bases between the two ends. The CDR3 is 13 residues long. CDR3 residues: CASSFPGAYEQYF. CDR3 DNA sequence: TGTGCCAGCAGCTTTCCGGGGGCCTACGAGCAGTACTTC.

This clone was counted a single time. V is TRBV10-3 and J is TRBJ1-2; 12 nucleotides line up with TRBD1. With V trimmed by 11 bases and J by 2 bases, 6 bases remained unmatched. CDR1 and CDR2 from the germline V gene are ENHRY and SYGVKD. The CDR3 is 14 amino acids. DNA of the CDR3: TGTGCCTCAAAGGGACAGGGGGCAAACTATGGCTACACCTTC. Translating it yields CASKGQGANYGYTF.

The chain uses TRBV7-6 and TRBJ2-2; D gene uncertain. The CDR3 totals 12 residues. Germline CDR1 and CDR2: SGHVS and FNYEAQ. Trimming shortened V by 7 bases and J by 7 bases, and 10 bases separated the two germline ends. The CDR3 sequence is CASTAPFGELFF. The CDR3 region has the DNA TGTGCCAGCACCGCGCCATTCGGGGAGCTGTTTTTT.

The V call is TRBV6-5, the J call TRBJ2-1; TRBD2 matches 13 bases. Germline CDR1 is MNHEY and CDR2 is SVGAGI. The CDR3 runs to 15 residues. The V and J ends lost 6 bases and 9 bases, in that order; junction bases with no gene match: 8. The CDR3 reads CASRLAGGPSGEQFF. The CDR3 bases are TGTGCCAGCAGACTAGCGGGAGGGCCTTCCGGTGAGCAGTTCTTC.

This chain joins TRBV7-3 and TRBJ2-7, with 8 bases fitting TRBD2. J gave up 2 bases and V 5 bases, and 5 bases lay outside the gene matches. Germline CDR1 reads SGHTA; CDR2 reads FQGTGA. The CDR3 runs to 14 residues. The CDR3 nucleotides read TGTGCCAGCAGCCTCTCTAGCGGGCCCTACGAGCAGTACTTC. Protein product: CASSLSSGPYEQYF.

The chain links TRBV13 to TRBJ1-1; D perhaps matches TRBD1 (5 bases). This CDR3 comprises 14 residues. V lost 1 base and J lost 3, with 9 bases in between. The germline V gene has CDR1 PRHDT and CDR2 FYEKMQ (reference sequence). The CDR3 reads CASSLEGRDTEAFF. The CDR3 DNA reads TGTGCCAGCAGCTTAGAGGGGCGTGACACTGAAGCTTTCTTT.

The gene calls are TRBV4-3 and TRBJ1-2; D unclear. Between the trimmed V and J ends, which lost 1 base and 4 bases, there was a span of 16 bases. Per germline, CDR1 LGHNA and CDR2 YSLEER. This CDR3 region has 16 residues. The CDR3 is CASSQGTGQSGYGYTF. The CDR3 coding sequence is TGCGCCAGCAGCCAAGGGACCGGGCAAAGCGGCTATGGCTACACCTTC.

A single count supports this clone. The J gene is TRBJ2-3, the V gene TRBV10-3; weak D call: TRBD2 (6 bases). V shed 2 bases and J shed 2 bases, with 11 bases lying between them. CDR1 and CDR2 from the germline V gene are ENHRY and SYGVKD. The CDR3 covers 15 residues. This chain's CDR3 is CAISEPSGSTDTQYF. The CDR3 nucleotides are TGTGCCATCAGTGAGCCCAGCGGGTCCACAGATACGCAGTATTTT.

V gene TRBV5-1 combines with J gene TRBJ2-5; TRBD2 might be the D (6 bases). The J call may be mistaken, given a closer DNA end match to TRBJ2-7. Germline CDR1 reads SGHRS; CDR2 reads YFSETQ. The CDR3 covers 14 residues. The CDR3, as DNA: TGCGCCAGCAACCCCTCACGGAGGGCCAGCGAGCAGTACTTC. Translation: CASNPSRRASEQYF.

The gene calls are TRBV27 and TRBJ2-3, with TRBD2 identical over 13 bases. The CDR3 consists of 17 residues. In germline, CDR1 is MNHEY, CDR2 SMNVEV (reference sequence). The J segment lost 6 bases and the V segment lost 4 bases, leaving 10 bases of the junction unmatched. The DNA for the CDR3 is TGTGCCAGCAGTTCCGGACTAGCGGGGGTTAAAGCGGATACGCAGTATTTT. Amino acids: CASSSGLAGVKADTQYF.

V gene TRBV29-1 combines with J gene TRBJ1-3; 8 positions agree with TRBD1. Trimming took 0 bases from V and 3 from J; bases not matched to a gene: 7. This CDR3 spans 16 amino acids. Looked up from germline, CDR1 is SQVTM and CDR2 is ANQGSEA. The DNA of the CDR3 is TGCAGCGTTGAAGATGAATGGACAGGGATTGGAAACACCATATATTTT. Translating gives CSVEDEWTGIGNTIYF.

The J gene is TRBJ2-2, the V gene TRBV2; 11 nucleotides match TRBD2. Germline V gene sequence: CDR1 SNHLY, CDR2 FYNNEI. The junction had 4 bases not matched to a gene; V was cut back by 7 bases and J by 3 bases. The CDR3 has 15 residues. The CDR3, as DNA: TGTGCCAGCACCCCGACTAGCGGGGACACCGGGGAGCTGTTTTTT. Its protein product is CASTPTSGDTGELFF.

The genes are TRBV6-5 and TRBJ2-6; D is perhaps TRBD2 (5 bases). The V gene lost 5 bases and the J gene lost 0 bases, with 8 bases spanning the gap. This CDR3 comprises 15 residues. Germline V gene data show CDR1 as MNHEY and CDR2 as SVGAGI. The CDR3 region is CASSQTSSGANVLTF. The DNA for the CDR3 is TGTGCCAGCAGTCAAACTAGCTCTGGGGCCAACGTCCTGACTTTC.

The rearrangement links TRBV25-1 to TRBJ1-3; D is undetermined. Per the germline V gene, CDR1 is MGHDK and CDR2 is SYGVNS. Trimming pared 3 bases from V and 4 bases from J, leaving 13 bases between. This CDR3 has 15 amino acids. The CDR3 reads CASSDLRVGGNTIYF. CDR3 in DNA: TGTGCCAGCAGTGATTTGAGGGTCGGGGGAAACACCATATATTTT.

This rearrangement joins TRBV5-1 to TRBJ1-2; TRBD1 matches at 7 bases. The CDR3 is 13 amino acids. The V segment lost 3 bases and the J segment 14 bases; nucleotides outside the gene matches: 13. Looked up from germline, CDR1 is SGHRS and CDR2 is YFSETQ. DNA for the CDR3: TGCGCCAGCAGCTCCGGTCCGGGACAGTTCTGGACCTTC. This translates into CASSSGPGQFWTF.

The V gene is TRBV29-1, the J gene TRBJ2-1; 12 bases map to TRBD2. CDR3 length: 15 amino acids. Trimming removed 5 bases from V and 5 bases from J; junction bases left unmatched: 7. The germline CDR1 and CDR2 sequences are SQVTM and ANQGSEA. CDR3 sequence (DNA): TGCAGCGTTCCCCTAGGACTAGCGGGGAACAATGAGCAGTTCTTC. Residues: CSVPLGLAGNNEQFF.

V is TRBV7-3 and J is TRBJ2-2, with D perhaps TRBD2 (5 bases). The V gene lost 0 bases and the J gene lost 5 bases, with 10 bases spanning the gap. Germline V CDR1 and CDR2: SGHTA, FQGTGA. This CDR3 has 15 residues. CDR3: CASSLTVRGTGELFF. The CDR3 bases are TGTGCCAGCAGCTTAACAGTGAGAGGGACCGGGGAGCTGTTTTTT.

The chain links TRBV9 to TRBJ2-1; 10 bases are shared with TRBD2. The V and J ends lost 4 bases and 6 bases, in that order; junction bases with no gene match: 4. The CDR3 has 14 residues. Germline V gives CDR1 SGDLS, CDR2 YYNGEE. The chain's CDR3 is CASSLLAGPNEQFF. The CDR3, as DNA: TGTGCCAGCAGCCTACTAGCGGGGCCCAATGAGCAGTTCTTC.

DNA for the CDR3: TGTGCCAGCAGCATCCTCTCCGGGGATGAGCAGTTCTTC. Translation: CASSILSGDEQFF. The rearrangement uses TRBV11-3 and TRBJ2-1, with a weak D call TRBD2 (5 bases). V shed 5 bases and J shed 8 bases, with 13 bases lying between them. This CDR3 has 13 residues. From germline, CDR1 is SGHNT and CDR2 YENEEA.

The rearrangement joins TRBV7-2 to TRBJ1-2; D possibly corresponds to TRBD1 (5 bases). The CDR3 consists of 14 residues. V gave up 1 base and J gave up 8 bases, with 14 bases separating them. CDR1 SGHTA and CDR2 FQGNSA come from the germline V gene. The DNA of the CDR3 is TGTGCCAGCAGCTTAGGGCGGGGGTCTAGGGGCTACACCTTC. Translated: CASSLGRGSRGYTF.

The V gene is TRBV18, the J gene TRBJ2-3, with 12 bases lining up with TRBD2. The CDR3 loop spans 16 amino acids. Germline trimming cut 5 bases from V and 1 base from J; bases unmatched to any gene: 4. The germline V gene has CDR1 KGHSH and CDR2 LQKENI. The CDR3 region is CASSSLAGGGTDTQYF. The CDR3 region has the DNA TGTGCCAGCTCATCCCTAGCGGGGGGGGGCACAGATACGCAGTATTTT. Full variable domain (remainder filled in from reference TRBV18 and TRBJ2-3): NAGVMQNPRHLVRRRGQEARLRCSPMKGHSHVYWYRQLPEEGLKFMVYLQKENIIDESGMPKERFSAEFPKEGPSILRIQQVVRGDSAAYFCASSSLAGGGTDTQYFGPGTRLTVL.

This chain joins TRBV9 and TRBJ2-3; 12 bases line up with TRBD2. This CDR3 is 18 amino acids long. The germline V gene has CDR1 SGDLS and CDR2 YYNGEE. V was pared by 4 bases and J by 2 bases, with 11 bases of the junction left unmatched. The CDR3 loop reads CASSPSGLAGPSTDTQYF. The CDR3 DNA sequence: TGTGCCAGCAGCCCCAGTGGACTAGCGGGGCCCTCCACAGATACGCAGTATTTT.